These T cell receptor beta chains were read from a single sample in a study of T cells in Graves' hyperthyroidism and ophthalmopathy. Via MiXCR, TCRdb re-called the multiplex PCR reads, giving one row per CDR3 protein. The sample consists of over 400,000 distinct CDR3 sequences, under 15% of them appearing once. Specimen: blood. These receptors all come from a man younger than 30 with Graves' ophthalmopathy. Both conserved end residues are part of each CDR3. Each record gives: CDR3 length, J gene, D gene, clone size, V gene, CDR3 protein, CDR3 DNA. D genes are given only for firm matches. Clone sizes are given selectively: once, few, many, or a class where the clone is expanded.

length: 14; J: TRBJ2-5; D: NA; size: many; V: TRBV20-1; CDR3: CSARDVGHQETQYF; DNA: TGCAGTGCTAGAGATGTCGGGCACCAAGAGACCCAGTACTTC
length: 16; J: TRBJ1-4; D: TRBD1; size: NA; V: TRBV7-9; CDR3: CASSYTTGGFGEKLFF; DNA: TGTGCCAGCAGCTACACGACAGGGGGCTTCGGTGAAAAACTGTTTTTT
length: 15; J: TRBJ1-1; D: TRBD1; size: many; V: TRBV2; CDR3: CASRTGDYMNTEAFF; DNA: TGTGCCAGCAGAACAGGGGATTACATGAACACTGAAGCTTTCTTT
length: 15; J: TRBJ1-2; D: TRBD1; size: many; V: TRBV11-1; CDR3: CASSLRTGSNYGYTF; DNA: TGTGCCAGCAGCCTACGGACAGGGTCTAACTATGGCTACACCTTC
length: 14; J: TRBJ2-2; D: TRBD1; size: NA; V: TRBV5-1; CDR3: CASSLVGGPGELFF; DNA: TGCGCCAGCAGCTTGGTAGGGGGCCCCGGGGAGCTGTTTTTT
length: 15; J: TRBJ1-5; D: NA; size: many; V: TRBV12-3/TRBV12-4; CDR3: CASSLGGSLDQPQHF; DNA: TGTGCCAGCAGTTTAGGGGGGTCCCTAGATCAGCCCCAGCATTTT
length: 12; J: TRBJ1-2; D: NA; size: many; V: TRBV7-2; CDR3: CASSLQGYGYTF; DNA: TGTGCCAGCAGCTTACAGGGATATGGCTACACCTTC
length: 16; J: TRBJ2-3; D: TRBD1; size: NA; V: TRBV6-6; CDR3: CASSYGTGDRTDTQYF; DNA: TGTGCCAGCAGTTACGGGACAGGGGATCGAACAGATACGCAGTATTTT
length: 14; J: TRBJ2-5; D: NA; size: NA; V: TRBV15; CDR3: CATSRDQGPETQYF; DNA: TGTGCCACCAGCAGAGATCAGGGCCCAGAGACCCAGTACTTC
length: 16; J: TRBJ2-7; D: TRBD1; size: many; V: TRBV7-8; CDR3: CASSGPDRPIPYEQYF; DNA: TGTGCCAGCAGCGGACCGGACAGGCCTATTCCCTACGAGCAGTACTTC
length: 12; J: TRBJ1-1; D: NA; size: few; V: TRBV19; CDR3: CASSFKGAEAFF; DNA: TGTGCCAGTAGTTTCAAGGGGGCTGAAGCTTTCTTT
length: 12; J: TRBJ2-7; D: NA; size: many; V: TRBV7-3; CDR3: CASSSSQYEQYF; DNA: TGTGCCAGCAGCTCGTCCCAATACGAGCAGTACTTC
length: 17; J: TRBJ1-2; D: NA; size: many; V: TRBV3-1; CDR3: CASSQDIGRPTNYGYTF; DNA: TGTGCCAGCAGCCAAGATATCGGCAGACCGACCAACTATGGCTACACCTTC
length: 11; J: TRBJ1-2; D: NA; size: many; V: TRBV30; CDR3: CAWSVRSGYTF; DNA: TGTGCCTGGAGTGTCCGGAGTGGCTACACCTTC
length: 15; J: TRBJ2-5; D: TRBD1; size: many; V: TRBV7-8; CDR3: CASSLADRPQETQYF; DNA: TGTGCCAGCAGCTTAGCGGACAGGCCCCAAGAGACCCAGTACTTC
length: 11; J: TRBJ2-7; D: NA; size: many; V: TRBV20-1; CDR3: CSGSKMNEQYF; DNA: TGCAGTGGAAGTAAAATGAACGAGCAGTACTTC
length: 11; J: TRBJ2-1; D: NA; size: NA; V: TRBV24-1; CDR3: CATSDWGRQFF; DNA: TGTGCCACCAGTGACTGGGGGAGGCAGTTCTTC
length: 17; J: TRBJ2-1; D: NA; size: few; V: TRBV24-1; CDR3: CATSGGSPFPSYNEQFF; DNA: TGTGCCACCAGTGGCGGCTCCCCCTTCCCCTCCTACAATGAGCAGTTCTTC
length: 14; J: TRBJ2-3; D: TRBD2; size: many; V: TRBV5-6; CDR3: CASSKGLRADTQYF; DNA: TGTGCCAGCAGCAAGGGACTAAGGGCAGATACGCAGTATTTT
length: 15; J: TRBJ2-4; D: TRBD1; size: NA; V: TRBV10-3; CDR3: CAISESGTGQNIQYF; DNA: TGTGCCATCAGTGAGTCGGGGACAGGCCAAAACATTCAGTACTTC
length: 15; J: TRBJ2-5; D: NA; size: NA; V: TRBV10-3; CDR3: CAIGTGQGIRETQYF; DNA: TGTGCCATCGGTACGGGTCAGGGGATTCGAGAGACCCAGTACTTC
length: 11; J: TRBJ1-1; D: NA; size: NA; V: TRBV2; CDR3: CASSDWAEAFF; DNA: TGTGCCAGCAGTGACTGGGCTGAAGCTTTCTTT
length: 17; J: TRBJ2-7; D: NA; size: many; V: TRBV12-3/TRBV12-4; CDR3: CASSLAVSPTTPYEQYF; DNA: TGTGCCAGCAGTTTAGCGGTCAGCCCGACTACCCCCTACGAGCAGTACTTC
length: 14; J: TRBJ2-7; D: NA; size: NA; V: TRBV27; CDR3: CATAPGRFSYEQYF; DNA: TGTGCCACTGCTCCGGGACGCTTCTCCTACGAGCAGTACTTC
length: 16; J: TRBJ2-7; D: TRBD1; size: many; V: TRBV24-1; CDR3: CATSDATGTGPYEQYF; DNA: TGTGCCACCAGTGATGCGACCGGGACAGGGCCCTACGAGCAGTACTTC
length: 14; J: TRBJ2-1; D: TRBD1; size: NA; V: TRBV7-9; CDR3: CASSSGTEGYEQFF; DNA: TGTGCCAGCAGCTCTGGGACAGAGGGTTATGAGCAGTTCTTC
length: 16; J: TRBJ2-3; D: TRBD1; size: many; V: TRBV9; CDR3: CASSAQRQGARDTQYF; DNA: TGTGCCAGCAGCGCGCAAAGACAGGGGGCTAGGGATACGCAGTATTTT
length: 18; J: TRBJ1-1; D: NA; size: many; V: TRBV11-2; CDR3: CASSQIRMGRAWNTEAFF; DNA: TGTGCCAGCAGCCAGATTCGGATGGGTAGAGCTTGGAACACTGAAGCTTTCTTT
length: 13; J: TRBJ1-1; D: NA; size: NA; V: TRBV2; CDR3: CASSEDANTEAFF; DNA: TGTGCCAGCAGTGAGGACGCCAACACTGAAGCTTTCTTT
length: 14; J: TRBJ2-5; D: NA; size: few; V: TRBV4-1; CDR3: CASSQELAIETQYF; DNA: TGCGCCAGCAGCCAAGAGTTAGCTATAGAGACCCAGTACTTC
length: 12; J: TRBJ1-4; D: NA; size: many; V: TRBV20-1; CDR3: CSASIQPEKLFF; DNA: TGCAGTGCTAGTATCCAACCCGAAAAACTGTTTTTT
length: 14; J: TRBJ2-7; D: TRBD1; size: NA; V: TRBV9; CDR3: CASGVTGQGIEQYF; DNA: TGTGCCAGCGGCGTAACGGGACAGGGGATCGAGCAGTACTTC
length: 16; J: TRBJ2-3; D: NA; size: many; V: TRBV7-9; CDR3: CASSVPQGGEADTQYF; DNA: TGTGCCAGCAGCGTCCCCCAGGGTGGTGAGGCAGATACGCAGTATTTT
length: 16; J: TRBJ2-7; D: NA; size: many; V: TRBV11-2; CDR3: CASRYRPVMSSYEQYF; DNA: TGTGCCAGCAGATATAGACCAGTCATGAGCTCCTACGAGCAGTACTTC
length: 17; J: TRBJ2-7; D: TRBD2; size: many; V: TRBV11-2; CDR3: CASSSGGWGRAPYEQYF; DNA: TGTGCCAGCAGCTCGGGGGGATGGGGGAGAGCACCCTACGAGCAGTACTTC
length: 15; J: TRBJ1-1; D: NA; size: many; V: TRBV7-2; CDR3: CASSPPPSWNTEAFF; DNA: TGTGCCAGCAGCCCCCCCCCCTCCTGGAACACTGAAGCTTTCTTT
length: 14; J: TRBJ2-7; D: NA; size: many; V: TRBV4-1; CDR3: CASSQHSASYEQYF; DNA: TGCGCCAGCAGCCAGCACAGCGCTTCCTACGAGCAGTACTTC
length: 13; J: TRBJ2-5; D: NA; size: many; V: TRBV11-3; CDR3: CASSLVPPETQYF; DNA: TGTGCCAGCAGCTTAGTGCCCCCAGAGACCCAGTACTTC
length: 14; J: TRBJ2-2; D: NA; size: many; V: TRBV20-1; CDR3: CSAQGPAGAGELFF; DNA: TGCAGTGCCCAGGGCCCTGCCGGCGCCGGGGAGCTGTTTTTT